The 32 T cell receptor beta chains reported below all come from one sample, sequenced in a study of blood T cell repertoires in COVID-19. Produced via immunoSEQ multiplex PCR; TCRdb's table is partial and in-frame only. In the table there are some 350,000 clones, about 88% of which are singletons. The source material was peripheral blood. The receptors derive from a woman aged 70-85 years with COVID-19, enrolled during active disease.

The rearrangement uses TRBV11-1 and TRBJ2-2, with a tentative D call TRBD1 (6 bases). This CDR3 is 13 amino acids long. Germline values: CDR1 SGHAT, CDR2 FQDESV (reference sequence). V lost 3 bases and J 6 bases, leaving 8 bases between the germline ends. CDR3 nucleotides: TGTGCCAGCAGCTTGGCAGGGGCCGGGGAGCTGTTTTTT. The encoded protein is CASSLAGAGELFF. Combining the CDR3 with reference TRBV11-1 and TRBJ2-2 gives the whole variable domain EAEVAQSPRYKITEKSQAVAFWCDPISGHATLYWYRQILGQGPELLVQFQDESVVDDSQLPKDRFSAERLKGVDSTLKIQPAELGDSAMYLCASSLAGAGELFFGEGSRLTVL.

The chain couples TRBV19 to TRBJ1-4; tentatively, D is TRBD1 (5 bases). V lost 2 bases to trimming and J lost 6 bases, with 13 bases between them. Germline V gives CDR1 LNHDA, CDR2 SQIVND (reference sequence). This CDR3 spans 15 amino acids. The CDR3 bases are TGTGCCAGTAGTATAAGCGACAGCTGGGATGAAAAACTGTTTTTT. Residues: CASSISDSWDEKLFF.

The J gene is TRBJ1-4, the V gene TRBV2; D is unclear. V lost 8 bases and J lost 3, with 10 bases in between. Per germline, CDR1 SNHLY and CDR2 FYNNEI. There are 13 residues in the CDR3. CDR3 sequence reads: CASCTLPNEKLFF. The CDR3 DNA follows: TGTGCCAGCTGCACGCTACCTAATGAAAAACTGTTTTTT.

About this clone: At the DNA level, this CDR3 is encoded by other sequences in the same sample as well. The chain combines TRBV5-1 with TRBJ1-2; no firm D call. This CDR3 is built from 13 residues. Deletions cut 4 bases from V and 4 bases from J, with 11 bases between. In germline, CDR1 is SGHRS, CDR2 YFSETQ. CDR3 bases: TGCGCCAGCAGCCCGGACGGGGTCTATGGCTACACCTTC. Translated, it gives CASSPDGVYGYTF.

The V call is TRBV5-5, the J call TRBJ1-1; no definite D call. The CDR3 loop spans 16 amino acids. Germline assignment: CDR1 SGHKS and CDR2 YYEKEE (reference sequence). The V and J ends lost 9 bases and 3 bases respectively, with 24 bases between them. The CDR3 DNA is TGTGCCACCACCGGGTTGAGGCTCCCCGGGGACACTGAAGCTTTCTTT. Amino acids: CATTGLRLPGDTEAFF.

The CDR3 loop reads CASQTQGAYGYTF. The CDR3 coding sequence is TGTGCCAGTCAAACGCAGGGGGCCTATGGCTACACCTTC. The chain combines TRBV21-1 with TRBJ1-2; the table's D call, TRBD1, has no DNA check behind it. TRBV21-1 is flagged as a pseudogene. This CDR3 region has 13 residues.

CDR3 amino acids: CASSMGGLTDTQYF. The CDR3 coding sequence is TGCGCCAGCAGCATGGGGGGACTAACAGATACGCAGTATTTT. The rearrangement uses TRBV5-1 and TRBJ2-3; 7 positions match TRBD2. This CDR3 comprises 14 residues. V shed 4 bases and J 3 bases; nucleotides not matched to a gene: 5. Looked up from germline, CDR1 is SGHRS and CDR2 is YFSETQ.

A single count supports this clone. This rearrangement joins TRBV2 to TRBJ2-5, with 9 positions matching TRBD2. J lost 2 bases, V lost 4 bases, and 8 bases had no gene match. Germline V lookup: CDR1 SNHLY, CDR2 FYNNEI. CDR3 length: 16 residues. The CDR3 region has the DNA TGTGCCAGCAGTGGTCTGGCGGGGGGGCCACAAGAGACCCAGTACTTC. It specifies CASSGLAGGPQETQYF.

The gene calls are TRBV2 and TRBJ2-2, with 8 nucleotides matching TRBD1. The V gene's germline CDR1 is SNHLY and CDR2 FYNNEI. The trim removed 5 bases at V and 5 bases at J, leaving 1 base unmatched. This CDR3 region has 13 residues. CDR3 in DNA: TGTGCCAGCAGTAGGACAGGGACCGGGGAGCTGTTTTTT. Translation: CASSRTGTGELFF.

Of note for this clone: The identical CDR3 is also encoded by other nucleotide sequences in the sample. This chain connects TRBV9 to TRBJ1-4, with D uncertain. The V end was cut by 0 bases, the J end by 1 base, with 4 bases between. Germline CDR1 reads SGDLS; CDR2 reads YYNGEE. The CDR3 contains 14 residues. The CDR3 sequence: CASSVAGTNEKLFF. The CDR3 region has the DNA TGTGCCAGCAGCGTAGCAGGAACTAATGAAAAACTGTTTTTT. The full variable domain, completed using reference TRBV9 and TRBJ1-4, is DSGVTQTPKHLITATGQRVTLRCSPRSGDLSVYWYQQSLDQGLQFLIQYYNGEERAKGNILERFSAQQFPDLHSELNLSSLELGDSALYFCASSVAGTNEKLFFGSGTQLSVL.

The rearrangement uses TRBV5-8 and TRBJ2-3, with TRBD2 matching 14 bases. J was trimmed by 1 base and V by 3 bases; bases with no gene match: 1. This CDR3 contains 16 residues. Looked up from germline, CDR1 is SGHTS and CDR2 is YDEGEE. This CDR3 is CASSSGLAGGTDTQYF. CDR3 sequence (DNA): TGTGCCAGCAGCTCGGGACTAGCGGGGGGCACAGATACGCAGTATTTT.

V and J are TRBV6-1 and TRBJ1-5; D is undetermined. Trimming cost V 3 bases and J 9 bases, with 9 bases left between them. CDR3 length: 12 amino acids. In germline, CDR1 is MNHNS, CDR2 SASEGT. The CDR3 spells CASSDLTTPQHF. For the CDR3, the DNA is TGTGCCAGCAGTGATTTAACAACGCCCCAGCATTTT.

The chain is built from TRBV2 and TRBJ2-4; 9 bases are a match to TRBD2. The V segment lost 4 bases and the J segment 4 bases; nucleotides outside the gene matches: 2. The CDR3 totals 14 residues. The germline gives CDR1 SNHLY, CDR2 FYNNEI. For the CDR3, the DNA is TGTGCCAGCAGTGGACTAGCGGTAAAAAACATTCAGTACTTC. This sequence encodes CASSGLAVKNIQYF. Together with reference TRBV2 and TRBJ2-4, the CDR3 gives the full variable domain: EPEVTQTPSHQVTQMGQEVILRCVPISNHLYFYWYRQILGQKVEFLVSFYNNEISEKSEIFDDQFSVERPDGSNFTLKIRSTKLEDSAMYFCASSGLAVKNIQYFGAGTRLSVL.

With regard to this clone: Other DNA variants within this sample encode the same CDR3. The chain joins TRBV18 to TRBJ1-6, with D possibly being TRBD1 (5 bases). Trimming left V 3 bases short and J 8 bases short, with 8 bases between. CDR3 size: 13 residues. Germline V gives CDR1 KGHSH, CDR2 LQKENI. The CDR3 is CASSPRGDSPLHF. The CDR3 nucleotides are TGTGCCAGCTCACCGCGGGGGGATTCACCCCTCCACTTT. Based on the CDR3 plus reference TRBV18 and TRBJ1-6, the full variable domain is NAGVMQNPRHLVRRRGQEARLRCSPMKGHSHVYWYRQLPEEGLKFMVYLQKENIIDESGMPKERFSAEFPKEGPSILRIQQVVRGDSAAYFCASSPRGDSPLHFGNGTRLTVT.

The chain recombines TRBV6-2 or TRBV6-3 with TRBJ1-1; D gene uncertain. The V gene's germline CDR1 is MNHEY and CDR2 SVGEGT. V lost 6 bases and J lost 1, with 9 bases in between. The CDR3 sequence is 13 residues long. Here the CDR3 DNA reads TGTGCCAGCAGCGCTACTGAGAACACTGAAGCTTTCTTT. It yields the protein CASSATENTEAFF.

The CDR3 nucleotides read TGTGCCTGGAGTGCCAGGGATCATTCACCCCTCCACTTT. Protein product: CAWSARDHSPLHF. The chain combines TRBV30 with TRBJ1-6, with D possibly matching TRBD1 (5 bases). CDR3 length equals 13 residues. V was pared by 1 base and J by 8 bases, with 9 bases between. Looked up from germline, CDR1 is GTSNPN and CDR2 is SVGIG (reference sequence).

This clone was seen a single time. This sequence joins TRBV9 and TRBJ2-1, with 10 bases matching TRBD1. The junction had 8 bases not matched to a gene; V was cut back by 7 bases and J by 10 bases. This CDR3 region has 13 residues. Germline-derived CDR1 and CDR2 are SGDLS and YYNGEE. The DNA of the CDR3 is TGTGCCAGCTCCGGGACAGGGGTACGGGAGCAGTTCTTC. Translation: CASSGTGVREQFF. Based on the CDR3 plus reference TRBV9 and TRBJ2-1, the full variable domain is DSGVTQTPKHLITATGQRVTLRCSPRSGDLSVYWYQQSLDQGLQFLIQYYNGEERAKGNILERFSAQQFPDLHSELNLSSLELGDSALYFCASSGTGVREQFFGPGTRLTVL.

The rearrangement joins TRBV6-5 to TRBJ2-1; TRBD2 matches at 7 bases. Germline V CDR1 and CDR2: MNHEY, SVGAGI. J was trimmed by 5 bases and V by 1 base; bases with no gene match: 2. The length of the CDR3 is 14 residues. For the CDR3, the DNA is TGTGCCAGCAGTTACTACCTAGCGGACAATGAGCAGTTCTTC. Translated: CASSYYLADNEQFF.

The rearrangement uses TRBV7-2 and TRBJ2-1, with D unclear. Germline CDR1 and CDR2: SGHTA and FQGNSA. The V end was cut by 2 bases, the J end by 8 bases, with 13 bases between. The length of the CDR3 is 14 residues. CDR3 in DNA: TGTGCCAGCAGCTTATTAGGTCCAGGCGATGAGCAGTTCTTC. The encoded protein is CASSLLGPGDEQFF.

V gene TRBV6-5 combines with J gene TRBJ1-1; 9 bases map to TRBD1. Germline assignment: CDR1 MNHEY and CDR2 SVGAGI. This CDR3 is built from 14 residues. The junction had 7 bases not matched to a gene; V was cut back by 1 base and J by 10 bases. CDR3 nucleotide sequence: TGTGCCAGCAGTTACTTAGGGACAGGGATGTCAGCTTTCTTT. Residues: CASSYLGTGMSAFF.

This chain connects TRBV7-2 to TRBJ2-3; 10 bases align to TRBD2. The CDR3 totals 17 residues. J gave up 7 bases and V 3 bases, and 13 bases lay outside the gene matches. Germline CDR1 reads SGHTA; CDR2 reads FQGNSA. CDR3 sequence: CASSFTWASGGWNTQYF. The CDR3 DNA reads TGTGCCAGCAGCTTCACGTGGGCTAGCGGGGGTTGGAATACGCAGTATTTT.

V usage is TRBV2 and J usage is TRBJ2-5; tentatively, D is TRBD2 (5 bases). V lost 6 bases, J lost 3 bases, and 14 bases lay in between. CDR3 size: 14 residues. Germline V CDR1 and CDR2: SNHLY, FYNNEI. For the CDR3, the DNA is TGTGCCAGCAGCAAAGGACTTGGGGAAGAGACCCAGTACTTC. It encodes CASSKGLGEETQYF.

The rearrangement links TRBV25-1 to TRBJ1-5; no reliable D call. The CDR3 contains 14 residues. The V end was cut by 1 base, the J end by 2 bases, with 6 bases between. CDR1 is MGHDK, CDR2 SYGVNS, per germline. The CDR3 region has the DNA TGTGCCAGCAGTGAATCTCGGGGCAATCAGCCCCAGCATTTT. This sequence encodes CASSESRGNQPQHF. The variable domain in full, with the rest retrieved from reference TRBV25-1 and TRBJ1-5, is EADIYQTPRYLVIGTGKKITLECSQTMGHDKMYWYQQDPGMELHLIHYSYGVNSTEKGDLSSESTVSRIRTEHFPLTLESARPSHTSQYLCASSESRGNQPQHFGDGTRLSIL.

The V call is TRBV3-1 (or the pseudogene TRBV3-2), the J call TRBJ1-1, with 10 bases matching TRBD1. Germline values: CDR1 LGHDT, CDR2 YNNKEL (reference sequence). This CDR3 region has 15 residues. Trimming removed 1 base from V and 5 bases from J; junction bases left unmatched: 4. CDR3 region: CASSQGGQGRTEAFF. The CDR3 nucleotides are TGTGCCAGCAGCCAAGGGGGACAGGGGAGAACTGAAGCTTTCTTT.

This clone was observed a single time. CDR3 in DNA: TGTGCCAGCAGCTTCGACAGGGTGCAAGGCTACACCTTC. Translation: CASSFDRVQGYTF. This chain connects TRBV7-2 to TRBJ1-2; TRBD1 matches at 7 bases. The CDR3 sequence is 13 residues long. Germline V lookup: CDR1 SGHTA, CDR2 FQGNSA. The V and J ends lost 3 bases and 8 bases, in that order; junction bases with no gene match: 6.

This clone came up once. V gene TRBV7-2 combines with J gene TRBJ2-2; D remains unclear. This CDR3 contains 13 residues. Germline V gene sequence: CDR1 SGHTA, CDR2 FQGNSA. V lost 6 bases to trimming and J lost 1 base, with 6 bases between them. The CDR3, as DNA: TGTGCCAGCAGTAGCAAGAACACCGGGGAGCTGTTTTTT. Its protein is CASSSKNTGELFF.

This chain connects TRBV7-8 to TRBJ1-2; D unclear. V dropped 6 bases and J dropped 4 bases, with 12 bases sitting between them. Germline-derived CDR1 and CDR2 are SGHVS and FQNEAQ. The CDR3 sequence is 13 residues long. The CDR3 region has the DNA TGTGCCAGCAGTTTGGACGGACTCTATGGCTACACCTTC. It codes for CASSLDGLYGYTF.

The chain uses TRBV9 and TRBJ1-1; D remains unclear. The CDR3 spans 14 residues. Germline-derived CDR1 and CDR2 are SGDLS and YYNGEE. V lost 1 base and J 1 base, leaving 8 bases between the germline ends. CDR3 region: CASSVKAGNTEAFF. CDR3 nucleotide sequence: TGTGCCAGCAGCGTAAAAGCAGGGAACACTGAAGCTTTCTTT.

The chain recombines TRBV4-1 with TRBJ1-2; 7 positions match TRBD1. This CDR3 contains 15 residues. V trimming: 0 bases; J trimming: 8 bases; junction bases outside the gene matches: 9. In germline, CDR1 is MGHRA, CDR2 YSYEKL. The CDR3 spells CASSQDRSRGEGYTF. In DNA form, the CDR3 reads TGCGCCAGCAGCCAAGATCGTAGCAGGGGGGAAGGCTACACCTTC.

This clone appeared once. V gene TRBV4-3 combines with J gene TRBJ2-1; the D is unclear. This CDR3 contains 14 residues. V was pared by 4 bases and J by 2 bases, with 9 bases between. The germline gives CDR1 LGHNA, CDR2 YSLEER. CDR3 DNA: TGCGCCAGCAGCCCCGAGGTTACCTACAATGAGCAGTTCTTC. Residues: CASSPEVTYNEQFF.

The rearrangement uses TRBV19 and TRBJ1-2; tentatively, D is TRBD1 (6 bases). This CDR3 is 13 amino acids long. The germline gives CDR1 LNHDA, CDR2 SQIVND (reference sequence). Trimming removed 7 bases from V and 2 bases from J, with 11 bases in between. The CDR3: CASTIGQNYGYTF. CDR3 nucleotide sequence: TGTGCCAGTACCATAGGACAGAACTATGGCTACACCTTC.

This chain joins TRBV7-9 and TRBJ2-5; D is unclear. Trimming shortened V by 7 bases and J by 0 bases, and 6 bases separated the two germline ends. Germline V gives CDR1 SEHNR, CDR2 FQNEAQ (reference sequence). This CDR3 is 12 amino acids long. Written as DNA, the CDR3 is TGTGCCAGCACTGAGTACCAAGAGACCCAGTACTTC. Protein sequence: CASTEYQETQYF. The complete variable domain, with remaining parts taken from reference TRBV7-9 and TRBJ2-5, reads DTGVSQNPRHKITKRGQNVTFRCDPISEHNRLYWYRQTLGQGPEFLTYFQNEAQLEKSRLLSDRFSAERPKGSFSTLEIQRTEQGDSAMYLCASTEYQETQYFGPGTRLLVL.